Shown below are 24 T cell receptor beta chains from a single sample sequenced in a study of Graves' ophthalmopathy and Graves' hyperthyroidism. Using RNA transcripts, the TCR beta CDR3 regions were amplified. Second-round multiplex PCR came after a first-round RT-PCR that employed HTBI primers. TCRdb ran MiXCR on the multiplex PCR reads and lists one entry per CDR3 protein. This sample yields about 220,000 distinct CDR3 sequences, of which 20% to 25% are seen a single time; around 40% belongs to the top ten. What was sequenced was peripheral blood. These TCRs come from a woman aged 45-60 years with Graves' ophthalmopathy.

This clonotype was observed at least ten times. The rearrangement joins TRBV18 to TRBJ2-5, with TRBD1 as a possible D gene (5 bases). CDR3 length equals 15 residues. CDR1 is KGHSH, CDR2 LQKENI, per germline. Trimming took off 3 bases at V and 4 bases at J, with 15 bases between the two ends. Here the CDR3 DNA reads TGTGCCAGCTCACCGACGGACACTTCGGGAGAGACCCAGTACTTC. Translated, it gives CASSPTDTSGETQYF.

Only a few counts were recorded for this clonotype. J is TRBJ1-2 and V is TRBV12-3 or TRBV12-4, with D possibly matching TRBD1 (5 bases). The CDR3 has 14 residues. Trimming pared 8 bases from V and 5 bases from J, leaving 18 bases between. This CDR3 is CASAGLRRIYGYTF. The CDR3 region has the DNA TGTGCCAGCGCAGGGCTAAGGAGAATTTATGGCTACACCTTC.

This clonotype was recorded at least ten times. The chain employs TRBV2 and TRBJ1-5, with no clear D. The V end lost 4 bases, the J end lost 7 bases, and 8 bases lay between the germline ends. The CDR3 runs 12 residues. CDR1 and CDR2 (germline): SNHLY, FYNNEI. CDR3 DNA: TGTGCCAGCAGTGTAATTGGGCAGCCCCAGCATTTT. Protein sequence: CASSVIGQPQHF.

This clonotype was counted between two and nine times. The chain is built from TRBV3-1 and TRBJ1-1; possible D gene TRBD1, 5 bases. V was trimmed by 1 base and J by 2 bases, leaving 8 bases between them. The CDR3 sequence is 14 residues long. Germline V lookup: CDR1 LGHDT, CDR2 YNNKEL (reference sequence). CDR3 in DNA: TGTGCCAGCAGCCAAGGACAGACCAACACTGAAGCTTTCTTT. The encoded protein is CASSQGQTNTEAFF. The whole variable domain, remainder taken from reference TRBV3-1 and TRBJ1-1, is DTAVSQTPKYLVTQMGNDKSIKCEQNLGHDTMYWYKQDSKKFLKIMFSYNNKELIINETVPNRFSPKSPDKAHLNLHINSLELGDSAVYFCASSQGQTNTEAFFGQGTRLTVV.

This clonotype was detected a few times. The genes are TRBV5-3 and TRBJ2-3; 9 bases match TRBD2. TRBV5-3 is recorded as an ORF, its role being uncertain. The CDR3 is 15 amino acids. The CDR3: CAGKREEGGTDTQYF. For the CDR3, the DNA is TGTGCTGGGAAGCGGGAGGAGGGGGGCACAGATACGCAGTATTTT.

This clonotype has just a few counts. This chain links TRBV27 with TRBJ1-6, with TRBD1 identical over 7 bases. Germline trimming cut 5 bases from V and 9 bases from J; bases unmatched to any gene: 7. The CDR3 covers 14 residues. Per the germline V gene, CDR1 is MNHEY and CDR2 is SMNVEV (reference sequence). In nucleotides, the CDR3 is TGTGCCAGCAGTCGACAGGGAAAGTCTTCACCCCTCCACTTT. Translating gives CASSRQGKSSPLHF.

This clonotype appeared many times. The chain couples TRBV15 to TRBJ1-5, with TRBD1 matching 7 bases. Losses at the gene ends were 0 bases for V and 4 bases for J; bases not matched to a gene: 9. Germline CDR1 and CDR2: LNHNV and YYDKDF (reference sequence). This CDR3 spans 17 amino acids. The CDR3 sequence: CATSRDLAAGGNQPQHF. The CDR3 DNA follows: TGTGCCACCAGCAGAGATTTGGCGGCAGGGGGTAATCAGCCCCAGCATTTT. The full variable domain, with the rest looked up from reference TRBV15 and TRBJ1-5, is DAMVIQNPRYQVTQFGKPVTLSCSQTLNHNVMYWYQQKSSQAPKLLFHYYDKDFNNEADTPDNFQSRRPNTSFCFLDIRSPGLGDTAMYLCATSRDLAAGGNQPQHFGDGTRLSIL.

The chain carries TRBV11-2 and TRBJ2-3, with TRBD2 matching over 13 bases. Germline values: CDR1 SGHAT, CDR2 FQNNGV. J was trimmed by 3 bases and V by 4 bases; bases with no gene match: 4. This CDR3 contains 16 residues. The CDR3 DNA reads TGTGCCAGCAGCTCGGGACTAGCGGGACCTACAGATACGCAGTATTTT. Translated, it gives CASSSGLAGPTDTQYF.

This clonotype has at least ten counts. This rearrangement joins TRBV20-1 to TRBJ2-6; tentative D call: TRBD2 (5 bases). This CDR3 has 13 residues. V shed 3 bases and J shed 2 bases, with 5 bases lying between them. Germline V gene sequence: CDR1 DFQATT, CDR2 SNEGSKA (reference sequence). CDR3 DNA sequence: TGCAGTGCTAGGGAGGCTGGGGCCAACGTCCTGACTTTC. This translates into CSAREAGANVLTF.

This clonotype was found a few times. V gene TRBV20-1 combines with J gene TRBJ2-5; D unresolved. With 1 base removed from V and 2 bases from J, the gap between germline ends came to 11 bases. Germline lookup yields CDR1 DFQATT and CDR2 SNEGSKA (reference sequence). The CDR3 runs to 14 residues. CDR3 protein: CSARATGIQETQYF. The CDR3 nucleotides read TGCAGTGCTAGAGCGACCGGCATACAAGAGACCCAGTACTTC.

This chain uses TRBV28 with TRBJ1-5; D gene uncertain. Germline CDR1 is MDHEN and CDR2 is SYDVKM. There are 15 residues in the CDR3. The V end was cut by 3 bases, the J end by 2 bases, with 11 bases between. DNA for the CDR3: TGTGCCAGCAGTTTGGAGAGGAGAGGCAATCAGCCCCAGCATTTT. Translating gives CASSLERRGNQPQHF.

The chain employs TRBV7-8 and TRBJ1-5, with D perhaps matching TRBD1 (5 bases). This CDR3 contains 14 residues. CDR1 is SGHVS, CDR2 FQNEAQ, per germline. V was cut by 4 bases and J by 6 bases, with 13 bases left in between. CDR3 DNA: TGTGCCAGCAGCTACGACAGACGCGGTCAGCCCCAGCATTTT. Encoded protein: CASSYDRRGQPQHF.

This clonotype appeared many times. The CDR3 nucleotides read TGTGCCAGCAGCTTAGATCCGGGCGGCTCTCTTAAGAACGAGCAGTACTTC. It yields the protein CASSLDPGGSLKNEQYF. This rearrangement joins TRBV11-2 to TRBJ2-7, with unresolved D. The V end lost 0 bases, the J end lost 5 bases, and 20 bases lay between the germline ends. The CDR3 runs 17 residues. The germline V gene has CDR1 SGHAT and CDR2 FQNNGV.

This clonotype has at least ten counts. The rearrangement joins TRBV24-1 to TRBJ1-5, with D possibly being TRBD1 (6 bases). The CDR3 extends over 13 amino acids. With 2 bases removed from V and 9 bases from J, the gap between germline ends came to 10 bases. Germline assignment: CDR1 KGHDR and CDR2 SFDVKD. The CDR3 DNA reads TGTGCCACCAGTGATTACGAGGGGGGGCCCCAGCATTTT. This codes for CATSDYEGGPQHF.

This clonotype showed up many times. The CDR3 DNA reads TGCGCCAGCAGCCACCAGGGGGGACCCTATGGCTACACCTTC. Translated, it gives CASSHQGGPYGYTF. V gene TRBV5-1 combines with J gene TRBJ1-2; 7 nucleotides line up with TRBD1. The CDR3 has 14 residues. Unmatched junction bases numbered 7, after V lost 4 bases and J lost 4 bases. Germline loops: CDR1 SGHRS, CDR2 YFSETQ.

For this clonotype: The junction does not match germline at one end; this may be a read error. The chain is built from TRBV30 and TRBJ2-7, with 11 bases matching TRBD2. Germline lookup yields CDR1 GTSNPN and CDR2 SVGIG (reference sequence). The CDR3 consists of 14 residues. The CDR3 here is CVWTKGTSGYEQCF. CDR3 DNA: TGTGTCTGGACAAAGGGGACTAGCGGATACGAGCAGTGCTTC. Full variable domain (rest looked up from reference TRBV30 and TRBJ2-7): SQTIHQWPATLVQPVGSPLSLECTVEGTSNPNLYWYRQAAGRGLQLLFYSVGIGQISSEVPQNLSASRPQDRQFILSSKKLLLSDSGFYLCVWTKGTSGYEQCFGPGTRLTVT.

This clonotype was counted between two and nine times. This chain links TRBV7-8 with TRBJ1-4; D unresolved. Trimming stripped 7 bases from V and 6 bases from J, with 15 bases between. Per the germline V gene, CDR1 is SGHVS and CDR2 is FQNEAQ. The CDR3 runs 14 residues. CDR3 in amino acids: CASNLAGIHEKLFF. In DNA, the CDR3 is TGTGCCAGCAACCTTGCAGGAATTCATGAAAAACTGTTTTTT.

This clonotype was counted only a few times. Given a much more abundant clone one base away, this may be a read error. The chain combines TRBV11-2 with TRBJ1-2; 8 nucleotides align to TRBD1. Germline V gene sequence: CDR1 SGHAT, CDR2 FQNNGV. This CDR3 spans 16 amino acids. CDR3: CAISDDGQGLFYGYTF. CDR3 in DNA: TGTGCCATCAGCGACGACGGACAGGGCTTATTCTATGGCTACACCTTC.

This clonotype was seen ten or more times. V and J are TRBV12-3 or TRBV12-4 and TRBJ2-7; TRBD2 matches 7 bases. The CDR3 covers 18 residues. J gave up 3 bases and V 5 bases, and 19 bases lay outside the gene matches. CDR3 in DNA: TGTGCCAGCAGTCCCTCTGCTTGGAGCGGGAACGCCGGCTACGAGCAGTACTTC. The encoded protein is CASSPSAWSGNAGYEQYF.

The V gene is TRBV20-1, the J gene TRBJ2-5; 10 nucleotides line up with TRBD1. This CDR3 comprises 15 residues. From germline, CDR1 is DFQATT and CDR2 SNEGSKA (reference sequence). J gave up 5 bases and V 6 bases, and 12 bases lay outside the gene matches. The CDR3 is CSAPPGQGNRETQYF. The CDR3 coding sequence is TGCAGTGCGCCACCGGGACAGGGGAATAGGGAGACCCAGTACTTC.

This clonotype occurred many times. The chain recombines TRBV6-1 with TRBJ1-5, with 7 bases identical to TRBD1. J was trimmed by 3 bases and V by 2 bases; bases with no gene match: 4. The length of the CDR3 is 15 residues. The V gene's germline CDR1 is MNHNS and CDR2 SASEGT. CDR3 coding DNA: TGTGCCAGCAGTGAACTACAGGGGAACAATCAGCCCCAGCATTTT. Residues: CASSELQGNNQPQHF.

This clonotype was recorded at least ten times. The chain uses TRBV6-2 or TRBV6-3 and TRBJ2-7; 13 bases agree with TRBD2. Trimming took 5 bases from V and 1 from J; bases not matched to a gene: 2. There are 15 residues in the CDR3. Per the germline V gene, CDR1 is MNHEY and CDR2 is SVGEGT. CDR3 sequence reads: CASSGLAGVSYEQYF. CDR3 DNA sequence: TGTGCCAGCAGTGGACTAGCGGGGGTATCCTACGAGCAGTACTTC.

This clonotype appeared a few times. Relative to the germline gene, one junction end is altered; a read error may explain this. This chain links TRBV4-1 with TRBJ1-5, with D uncertain. The germline CDR1 and CDR2 sequences are MGHRA and YSYEKL. CDR3 length: 15 amino acids. The CDR3 here is CVSSQVSPAGQPQHF. CDR3 DNA: TGCGTCAGCAGCCAAGTTTCTCCCGCCGGGCAGCCCCAGCATTTT.

Many counts were recorded for this clonotype. The chain joins TRBV18 to TRBJ2-2; D not resolved. Germline assignment: CDR1 KGHSH and CDR2 LQKENI. V lost 3 bases and J 6 bases, leaving 11 bases between the germline ends. This CDR3 is built from 14 residues. CDR3 sequence reads: CASSPPQGPGELFF. CDR3 DNA: TGTGCCAGCTCACCGCCCCAAGGTCCCGGGGAGCTGTTTTTT. The full variable domain, in which reference TRBV18 and TRBJ2-2 provide the parts outside the CDR3, is NAGVMQNPRHLVRRRGQEARLRCSPMKGHSHVYWYRQLPEEGLKFMVYLQKENIIDESGMPKERFSAEFPKEGPSILRIQQVVRGDSAAYFCASSPPQGPGELFFGEGSRLTVL.